This record covers a single T cell receptor beta chain. This clonotype was detected a few times. Its antigen is not yet known. A read error is possible here, since a much larger clone lies one base away. This sample is part of a study of tumor-infiltrating lymphocytes in primary liver carcinoma (dated by TCRdb to 2016 to 2017). Some background on the complete study: The five patients, three men and two women aged 30 to 69 years, had hepatocellular carcinoma (four) or combined HCC and intrahepatic cholangiocarcinoma (one). For each liver tumor, the study sampled five regions along with adjacent normal tissue and blood, and applied TCRbeta repertoire sequencing, expression microarrays and whole-exome sequencing. A total of about 35 specimens from 5 patients went through TCRbeta repertoire sequencing, namely 25 tumor regions, 5 adjacent noncancerous liver tissues and 5 peripheral blood samples. The five patients had tumors of stage T1-T3 N0M0, with maximum diameters ranging from roughly 4.2 to 11 cm. Repertoires from technical replicates were highly reproducible, with mean shared-clone rates about 0.9 and correlation coefficients above 0.98. To link TCRbeta repertoire diversity with the local molecular phenotype, the 25 tumor region samples were profiled using Agilent mRNA microarrays. Samples yielded roughly 3.5 to 7.13 million productive TCRbeta reads; read depth did not differ significantly between tissue types. On the study overall, not on this receptor specifically: Repertoire overlap was higher between tumor regions (mean about 36%) than tumor-adjacent (around 17%) or tumor-blood (14%) pairs, consistent with antigen-driven expansion. Because the samples were bulk and unsorted, CD4+ and CD8+ T cell repertoires could not be compared. Just about 8-25% of top clones turned up in all five regions of a tumor, which suggests spatial heterogeneity among tumor-infiltrating T cells. Because sequencing covered only the TCR beta chain and unpaired alpha chains were not captured, true repertoire diversity is likely underestimated. Only a few patients were included in the study, and the authors note that the findings should be validated in a larger study. The top 250 clones made up a significantly larger repertoire fraction in tumors than in blood (p = 0.039).

Starting from 450 to 500 ng total RNA, TCRbeta-specific cDNA was produced by reverse transcription with a constant-region primer and ProtoScript II reverse transcriptase. TCRbeta libraries were built with three nested multiplex PCR rounds, a slightly modified ARM-PCR procedure. Each of the first two PCR rounds ran for roughly 9 cycles using multiplex TRBV1-TRBV30 forward primers together with a Cbeta reverse primer. Sample barcodes and Illumina adapters were attached in a final 25-cycle PCR using Deep VentR polymerase. Before sequencing, amplicons of 200-500 bp were purified from gel using a QIAquick gel extraction kit. An Illumina HiSeq 2500 was used to sequence the TCRbeta amplicons, generating 250-bp paired-end reads. In the source study's methods: Reads were quality-trimmed with Trimmomatic v0.33, and paired reads were merged with FLASH v1.2.11 to recover full CDR3 sequences. V, D and J germline segments were assigned to the rearranged TCRbeta sequences using MiGEC v1.2.1b. Clonotype statistics and Shannon-Wiener diversity indices were computed with VDJtools v1.0.0. To reduce sampling bias, subsequent analyses other than the diversity analysis used only the 250 most abundant clonotypes in each sample. TCRdb trimmed the raw reads at Q25, called clones with MiXCR and kept productive beta chains. Entries that share a CDR3 protein sequence are merged under the most common genes and DNA. TCRdb, not the original authors, processed these V and J calls. Counted in this sample were more than 75,000 distinct CDR3 sequences; approximately 72% of them appeared once. Roughly a fifth of the sample comes from the top ten.

Without any cell sorting, total RNA and DNA were co-extracted from around 18-30 mg of bulk tissue using the AllPrep DNA/RNA mini kit. Between late 2015 and early 2016, 4 or 5 patients in China with histopathologically diagnosed primary liver carcinoma had surgical resection. Chronic HBV infection was present in the patients, and the patients were treatment-naive at sampling. Five spatially separated regions were sampled per tumor: superior, inferior, left-lateral and right-lateral poles, plus the tumor centre. More than 75% viable tumor cells were found by histology in every tumor sample. Fresh tumor and adjacent tissue pieces were bisected; one half was stored in RNAlater at -80°C, the other sent for histology. The CDR3 has 15 amino acids, counting the end cysteine and phenylalanine. The kept DNA is CDR3 alone, 45 bases in frame from the first base. The germline V gene yields MNHEY for CDR1 and SVGEGT for CDR2.

The rearrangement combines TRBV6-2 or TRBV6-3 with TRBJ2-2; 5 matching bases give a weak D call of TRBD2. This sequence originates from a man in his forties or fifties with primary liver carcinoma and hepatitis B virus infection. The sequencing sample was made of liver tumor tissue from sampling region 1. The sample's cell subset or site label, decoded: tumor region T1, superior pole. CDR3 sequence: CASSYSLGSPGVLSF. The DNA reads as follows: TGTGCCAGCAGTTACTCACTTGGTTCCCCCGGGGTGCTGTCTTTT.